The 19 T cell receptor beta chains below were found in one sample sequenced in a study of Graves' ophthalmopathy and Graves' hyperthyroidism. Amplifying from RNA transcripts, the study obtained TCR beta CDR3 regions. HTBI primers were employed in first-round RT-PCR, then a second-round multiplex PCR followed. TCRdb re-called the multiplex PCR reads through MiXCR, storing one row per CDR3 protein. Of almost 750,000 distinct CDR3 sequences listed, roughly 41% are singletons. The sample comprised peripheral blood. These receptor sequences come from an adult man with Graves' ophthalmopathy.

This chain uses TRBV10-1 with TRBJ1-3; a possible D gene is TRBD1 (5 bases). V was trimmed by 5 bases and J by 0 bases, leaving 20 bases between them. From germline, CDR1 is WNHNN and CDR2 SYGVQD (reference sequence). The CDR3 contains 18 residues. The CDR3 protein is CASSRETWDRRSGNTIYF. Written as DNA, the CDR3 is TGCGCCAGCAGTCGCGAGACTTGGGACCGCCGCTCTGGAAACACCATATATTTT.

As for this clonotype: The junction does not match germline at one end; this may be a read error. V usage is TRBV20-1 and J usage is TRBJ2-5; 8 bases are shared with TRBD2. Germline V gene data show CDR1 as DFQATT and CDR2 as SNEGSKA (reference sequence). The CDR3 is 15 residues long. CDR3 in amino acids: CGARDISGDQETQYF. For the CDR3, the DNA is TGCGGTGCTAGAGACATTAGCGGGGACCAAGAGACCCAGTACTTC.

Here the CDR3 reads CAITRERAEKLFF. The DNA for the CDR3 is TGTGCCATCACTCGTGAGAGGGCAGAAAAACTGTTTTTT. V gene TRBV10-3 combines with J gene TRBJ1-4; no definite D call. Trimming cost V 7 bases and J 8 bases, with 14 bases left between them. Germline-derived CDR1 and CDR2 are ENHRY and SYGVKD. The CDR3 length is 13 residues.

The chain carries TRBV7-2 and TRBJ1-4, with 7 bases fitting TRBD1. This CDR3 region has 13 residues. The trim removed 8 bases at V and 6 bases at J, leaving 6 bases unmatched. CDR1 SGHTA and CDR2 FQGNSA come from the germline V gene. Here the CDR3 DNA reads TGTGCCAGCCTAGGGGGCGCTTATGAAAAACTGTTTTTT. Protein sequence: CASLGGAYEKLFF.

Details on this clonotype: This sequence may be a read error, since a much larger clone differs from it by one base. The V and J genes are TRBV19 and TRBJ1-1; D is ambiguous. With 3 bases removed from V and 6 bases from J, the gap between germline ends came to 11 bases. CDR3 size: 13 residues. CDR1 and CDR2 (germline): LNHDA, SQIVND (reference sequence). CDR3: CASSMGRAAEAFF. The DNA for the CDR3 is TGTGCCAGTAGTATGGGAAGGGCAGCTGAAGCTTTCTTT.

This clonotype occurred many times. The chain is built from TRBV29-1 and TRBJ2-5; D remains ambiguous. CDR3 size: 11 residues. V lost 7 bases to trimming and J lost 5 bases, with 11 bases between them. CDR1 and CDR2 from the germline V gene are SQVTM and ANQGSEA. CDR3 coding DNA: TGCAGCGCTAATGGACGGGAGACCCAGTACTTC. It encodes CSANGRETQYF.

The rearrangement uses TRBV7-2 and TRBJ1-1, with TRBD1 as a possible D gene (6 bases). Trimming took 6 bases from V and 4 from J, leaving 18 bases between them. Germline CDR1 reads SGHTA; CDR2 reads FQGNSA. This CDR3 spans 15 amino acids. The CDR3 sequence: CASREAGGQGTEAFF. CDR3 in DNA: TGTGCCAGCAGGGAGGCCGGGGGGCAGGGCACTGAAGCTTTCTTT.

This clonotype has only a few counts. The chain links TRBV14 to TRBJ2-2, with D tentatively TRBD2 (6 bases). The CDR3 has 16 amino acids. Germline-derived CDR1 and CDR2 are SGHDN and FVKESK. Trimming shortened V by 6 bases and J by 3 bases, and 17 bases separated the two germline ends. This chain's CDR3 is CASSRDFGEDTGELFF. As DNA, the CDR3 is TGTGCCAGCAGTCGGGACTTCGGGGAGGACACCGGGGAGCTGTTTTTT.

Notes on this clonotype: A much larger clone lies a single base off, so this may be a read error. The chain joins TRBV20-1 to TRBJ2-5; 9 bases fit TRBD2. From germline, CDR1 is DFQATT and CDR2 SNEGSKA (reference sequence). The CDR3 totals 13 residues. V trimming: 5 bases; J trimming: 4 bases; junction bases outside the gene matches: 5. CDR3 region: CSAGGRDGETQYF. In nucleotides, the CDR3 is TGCAGTGCTGGCGGGAGGGATGGAGAGACCCAGTACTTC.

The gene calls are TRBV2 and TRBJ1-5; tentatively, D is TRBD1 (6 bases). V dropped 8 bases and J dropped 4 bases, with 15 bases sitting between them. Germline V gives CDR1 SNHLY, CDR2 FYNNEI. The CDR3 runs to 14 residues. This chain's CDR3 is CASVSAGTNQPQHF. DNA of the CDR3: TGTGCCAGCGTTTCAGCAGGGACAAATCAGCCCCAGCATTTT.

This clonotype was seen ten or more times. Here the CDR3 DNA reads TGCAGTGCTAGCGACAGCCCCTACGAGCAGTACTTC. It yields the protein CSASDSPYEQYF. This chain connects TRBV20-1 to TRBJ2-7; a weak D match, TRBD1 (5 bases). Germline V gene lookup returns CDR1 DFQATT and CDR2 SNEGSKA (reference sequence). This CDR3 has 12 residues. V was cut by 3 bases and J by 2 bases, with 8 bases left in between.

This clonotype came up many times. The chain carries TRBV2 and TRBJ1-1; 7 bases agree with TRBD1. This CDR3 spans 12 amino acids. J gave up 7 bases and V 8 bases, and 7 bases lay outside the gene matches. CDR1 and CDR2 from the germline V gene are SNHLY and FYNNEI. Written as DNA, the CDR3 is TGTGCCAGCTCACAGCGACAGGGTGAAGCTTTCTTT. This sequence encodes CASSQRQGEAFF.

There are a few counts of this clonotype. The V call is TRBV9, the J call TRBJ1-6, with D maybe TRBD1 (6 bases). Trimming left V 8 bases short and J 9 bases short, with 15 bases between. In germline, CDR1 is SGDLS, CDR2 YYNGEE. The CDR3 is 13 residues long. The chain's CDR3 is CARSGQTLSPLHF. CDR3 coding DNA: TGTGCCAGGAGTGGACAGACCCTTTCACCCCTCCACTTT.

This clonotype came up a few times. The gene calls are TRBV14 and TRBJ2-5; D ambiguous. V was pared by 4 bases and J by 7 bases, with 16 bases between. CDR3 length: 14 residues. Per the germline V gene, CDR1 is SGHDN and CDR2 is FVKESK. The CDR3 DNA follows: TGTGCCAGCAGCCCAAACCTGGCCTTACGGACCCAGTACTTC. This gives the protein CASSPNLALRTQYF.

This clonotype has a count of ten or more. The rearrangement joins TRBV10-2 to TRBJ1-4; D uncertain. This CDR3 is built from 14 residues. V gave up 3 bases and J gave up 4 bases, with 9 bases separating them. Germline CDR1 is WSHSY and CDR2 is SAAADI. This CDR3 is CASSERPDNEKLFF. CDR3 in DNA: TGCGCCAGCAGTGAACGGCCCGATAATGAAAAACTGTTTTTT.

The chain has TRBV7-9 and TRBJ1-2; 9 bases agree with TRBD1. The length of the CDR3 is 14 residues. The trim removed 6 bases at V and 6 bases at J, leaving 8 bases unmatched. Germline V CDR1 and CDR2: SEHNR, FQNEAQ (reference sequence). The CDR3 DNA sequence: TGTGCCAGCAGTCTCATATGGACAGGGGATGGCTACACCTTC. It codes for CASSLIWTGDGYTF.

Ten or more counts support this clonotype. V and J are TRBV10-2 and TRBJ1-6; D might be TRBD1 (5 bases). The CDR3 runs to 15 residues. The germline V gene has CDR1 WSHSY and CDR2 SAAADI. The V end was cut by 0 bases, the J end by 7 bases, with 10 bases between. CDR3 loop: CASSESTATNSPLHF. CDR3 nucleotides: TGCGCCAGCAGTGAGTCGACAGCGACCAATTCACCCCTCCACTTT.

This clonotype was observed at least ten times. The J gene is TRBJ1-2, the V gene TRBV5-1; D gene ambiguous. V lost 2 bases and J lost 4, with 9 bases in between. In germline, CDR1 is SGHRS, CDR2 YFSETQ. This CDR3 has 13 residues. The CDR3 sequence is CASSFLGGYGYTF. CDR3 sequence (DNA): TGCGCCAGCAGCTTCCTGGGAGGCTATGGCTACACCTTC.

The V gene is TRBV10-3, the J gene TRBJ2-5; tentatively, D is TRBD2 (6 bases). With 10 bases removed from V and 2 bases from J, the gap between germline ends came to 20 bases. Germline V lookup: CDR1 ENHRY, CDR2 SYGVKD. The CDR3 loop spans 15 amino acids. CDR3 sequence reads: CASSPIPGLQETQYF. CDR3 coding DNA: TGTGCCAGCTCACCAATTCCGGGACTTCAAGAGACCCAGTACTTC.